These T cell receptor beta chains were read from a single sample in a study of post-analysis software for immune sequencing data. TCRdb fed the PCR reads into MiXCR, producing one record per CDR3 protein. The sample shows hundreds of thousands of distinct CDR3 sequences, roughly 46% of them seen only once. Sequencing was performed on blood. Source of these receptors: a girl aged 5-17 years with multiple sclerosis. CDR3s include the opening cysteine and the closing phenylalanine or tryptophan. D genes are given only for firm matches. Clone size is stated in some rows and not others, as once, few, many or a class when expanded.

>TRBD2|TRBV29-1|.|TRBJ2-5
TGCAGCGTTGAGGCAATAACTAGCGGGAGCAATGAGCAGTACTTC
CSVEAITSGSNEQYF
>.|TRBV6-6|few|TRBJ1-5
TGTGCCAGCAGTTACGGGGAACCCGGCCACCAGCCCCAGCATTTT
CASSYGEPGHQPQHF
>.|TRBV10-3|.|TRBJ1-2
TGTGCCATCAGTGAGTCATCGGGGGACAATGGCTACACCTTC
CAISESSGDNGYTF
>.|TRBV29-1|.|TRBJ2-2
TGCAGCGGGGGGGAGAACACCGGGGAGCTGTTTTTT
CSGGENTGELFF
>.|TRBV5-1|.|TRBJ1-2
TGCGCCAGCAGCCCGGACAAGACCTATGGCTACACCTTC
CASSPDKTYGYTF
>.|TRBV27|.|TRBJ2-1
TGTGCCACCAGGAAGGGGTCCTCCTACAATGAGCAGTTCTTC
CATRKGSSYNEQFF
>.|TRBV27|.|TRBJ2-6
TGTGCCAGCAGTTTAGGCTACCTGCGGGCCAACGTCCTGACTTTC
CASSLGYLRANVLTF
>.|TRBV7-9|few|TRBJ2-7
TGTGCCAGCAGCTTAAGGGGGTATAGGCTTAGCTCCTACGAGCAGTACTTC
CASSLRGYRLSSYEQYF
>.|TRBV10-2|.|TRBJ2-7
TGCGCCAGCATGGGTAGCGGCTACGAGCAGTACTTC
CASMGSGYEQYF
>TRBD2|TRBV7-2|.|TRBJ2-1
TGTGCCAGTAGAATCTCTTACGGGACTATATACAATGAGCAGTTCTTC
CASRISYGTIYNEQFF
>.|TRBV15|.|TRBJ1-4
TGTGCCACCAGCAGAGATGCCGGCCGGGGGCGGGAAAAACTGTTTTTT
CATSRDAGRGREKLFF
>.|TRBV12-3/TRBV12-4|many|TRBJ1-2
TGTGCCAGCAGTTTATGGAGGGGCGGAGGCTACACCTTC
CASSLWRGGGYTF
>.|TRBV7-2|.|TRBJ2-1
TGTGCCAGCAGCACCGACCGCAATGAGCAGTTCTTC
CASSTDRNEQFF
>TRBD2|TRBV5-1|.|TRBJ2-1
TGCGCCAGCAGGTCGGGACTAGCGGGAGGTCGGGATGAGCAGTTCTTC
CASRSGLAGGRDEQFF
>TRBD2|TRBV7-9|.|TRBJ2-1
TGTGCCAGCAGGCACACCGGGACTAGCGGGGGTGGTGAGCAGTTCTTC
CASRHTGTSGGGEQFF
>TRBD1|TRBV3-1|.|TRBJ1-5
TGTGCCAGCAGCTCCGGGACAGGGGCGCAGCCCCAGCATTTT
CASSSGTGAQPQHF
>.|TRBV5-1|many|TRBJ2-6
TGTGCCAGCAGCTCCGGGGGCTCTGGGGCCAACGTCCTGACTTTC
CASSSGGSGANVLTF
>.|TRBV11-2|few|TRBJ2-5
TGTGCCAGCAGCTTTGGTTACAGAGATAAAGAGACCCAGTACTTC
CASSFGYRDKETQYF
>TRBD1|TRBV10-3|.|TRBJ2-7
TGTACCATCAGTGAAGGACAGGTACCAGACGAGCAGTACTTC
CTISEGQVPDEQYF
>TRBD2|TRBV11-3|.|TRBJ2-1
TGTGCCAGCAGCTTAGAGGGCATTAGCGGGGGGGTATCAGGGAATGAGCAGTTCTTC
CASSLEGISGGVSGNEQFF
>.|TRBV7-6|.|TRBJ2-5
TGTGCCAGCAGCTCAACACTTAAAGAGACCCAGTACTTC
CASSSTLKETQYF
>.|TRBV29-1|.|TRBJ2-1
TGCAGCGTTGCGCCCTACAATGAGCAGTTCTTC
CSVAPYNEQFF
>.|TRBV5-1|.|TRBJ2-1
TGCGCCAGCAGCTCCCGGGGATTCGATGAGCAGTTCTTC
CASSSRGFDEQFF
>TRBD2|TRBV7-9|once|TRBJ2-3
TGTGCCAGCAGCTCTCTTGTAGCGGGAGGGCCCGGGGATACGCAGTATTTT
CASSSLVAGGPGDTQYF
>.|TRBV2|.|TRBJ1-2
TGTGCCAGCAGTGAAGGAGCCGCAAAACCCTATGGCTACACCTTC
CASSEGAAKPYGYTF
>.|TRBV6-1|.|TRBJ2-6
TGTGCCAGCAGTTGGACAAACTCTGGGGCCAACGCCCTGACTTTC
CASSWTNSGANALTF
>.|TRBV29-1|.|TRBJ2-5
TGCAGCGTTGAAGGTGGGGACAGAGGGGGGAATGAGCAGTACTTC
CSVEGGDRGGNEQYF
>.|TRBV5-1|.|TRBJ2-1
TGCGCCAGCAGCTTTTCCGCAAATTCTAAAAATGAGCAGTTCTTC
CASSFSANSKNEQFF
>TRBD1|TRBV12-3/TRBV12-4|.|TRBJ2-6
TGTGCCAGCAGACCTGACAGGGGTTTTAAATCTGGGGCCAACGTCCGGACTTTC
CASRPDRGFKSGANVRTF
>TRBD1|TRBV12-3/TRBV12-4|.|TRBJ1-5
TGTGCCAGCAGTCATTCCGGGACAGGGGCCCCAGGGCCCCAGCATTTT
CASSHSGTGAPGPQHF
>.|TRBV12-3/TRBV12-4|.|TRBJ2-7
TGTGCCAGCAGTTTCGACAGCCCATCCCATAGAACCTACGAGCAGTACTTC
CASSFDSPSHRTYEQYF